The T cell receptor beta chain described here comes from a study of sequential checkpoint blockade in melanoma. Here immunoSEQ multiplex PCR was the method, and the copy in TCRdb shows in-frame clones only, minus some. The sample yields 34,000 or so clones, more than 65% seen once. Germline loops: CDR1 SGDLS, CDR2 YYNGEE. The V and J ends lost 0 bases and 3 bases respectively, with 13 bases between them. The CDR3 length is 15 residues. The treatment is: randomized to nivolumab then ipilimumab (arm A) or the reverse (arm B). None of the patients previously received DNA-damaging chemotherapy. PBMC sorting kept live CD3+CD8+ cells without CD19 or CD56.

The sample here was CD8+ T cells sorted from blood (inferred from file names), taken from a patient given nivolumab and ipilimumab in sequence. The rearrangement uses TRBV9 and TRBJ2-7, with D possibly matching TRBD1 (6 bases). This clonotype was obtained from a human donor with melanoma. The CDR3 loop is CASSVGGDMGYEQYF. The CDR3 DNA reads TGTGCCAGCAGCGTAGGTGGGGACATGGGCTACGAGCAGTACTTC.